These T cell receptor beta chains were read from a single sample in a study of blood T cells in healthy people across ages. TCRdb fed the 5' RACE reads into MiXCR, producing one record per CDR3 protein. The data show approximately 600,000 distinct CDR3 sequences, roughly 50% seen once. Sample: blood. Receptor source: a man aged 60 to 69 in good health. CDR3s include the opening cysteine and the closing phenylalanine or tryptophan. Each record gives: J gene, clone size, V gene, D gene, CDR3 protein, CDR3 DNA. The D gene is left open where the match is weak. Rows may omit the clone size; those that give it use once, few, many or a size class.

TRBJ2-7 | NA | TRBV20-1 | TRBD2 | CSAHIAGRSYEQYF | TGCAGTGCCCATATAGCGGGGAGGTCCTACGAGCAGTACTTC
TRBJ1-4 | NA | TRBV20-1 | NA | CSARGERGGNEKLFF | TGCAGTGCTAGAGGCGAGAGAGGGGGTAATGAAAAACTGTTTTTT
TRBJ2-6 | NA | TRBV20-1 | NA | CSARVPRGGSGANVLTF | TGCAGTGCTAGGGTCCCGAGGGGGGGCTCTGGGGCCAACGTCCTGACTTTC
TRBJ2-3 | NA | TRBV7-2 | TRBD2 | CASSRGDSGGLRDTQYF | TGTGCCAGCAGCCGAGGGGATAGCGGGGGTCTCAGGGATACGCAGTATTTT
TRBJ2-5 | few | TRBV29-1 | NA | CSEGVGQETQYF | TGCAGCGAGGGTGTGGGGCAAGAGACCCAGTACTTC
TRBJ2-2 | NA | TRBV6-1 | NA | CASKSGNLGELFF | TGTGCCAGCAAGTCGGGGAATCTCGGGGAGCTGTTTTTT
TRBJ2-5 | NA | TRBV9 | NA | CASSVGIQASQETQYF | TGTGCCAGCAGCGTTGGAATTCAGGCTTCACAAGAGACCCAGTACTTC
TRBJ1-2 | NA | TRBV11-2 | NA | CASSLAVDLYYGYTF | TGTGCCAGCAGCTTAGCTGTGGACCTCTACTATGGCTACACCTTC
TRBJ2-1 | NA | TRBV21-1 | NA | CACTSGGHNEQFF | TGTGCCTGTACTAGCGGGGGACACAATGAGCAGTTCTTC
TRBJ2-5 | NA | TRBV4-2 | TRBD2 | CASSQPAGGETQYF | TGTGCCAGCAGCCAACCCGCGGGGGGAGAGACCCAGTACTTC
TRBJ1-1 | NA | TRBV15 | NA | CATSRDMSGRTEAFF | TGTGCCACCAGCAGAGATATGTCAGGGCGGACTGAAGCTTTCTTT
TRBJ2-6 | NA | TRBV29-1 | NA | CSVGEGGSGANVLTF | TGCAGCGTAGGAGAGGGGGGCTCTGGGGCCAACGTCCTGACTTTC
TRBJ2-3 | few | TRBV20-1 | TRBD2 | CSVGSERRAGLTDTQYF | TGCAGTGTCGGTTCCGAACGGCGAGCGGGGCTCACAGATACGCAGTATTTT
TRBJ2-2 | once | TRBV5-1 | TRBD1 | CASSPQGQGTTGELFF | TGCGCCAGCAGCCCGCAGGGACAGGGCACCACCGGGGAGCTGTTTTTT
TRBJ2-3 | NA | TRBV7-9 | TRBD1 | CASSPTGVTDTQYF | TGTGCCAGCAGCCCGACAGGGGTAACAGATACGCAGTATTTT
TRBJ2-1 | once | TRBV20-1 | NA | CSARAPTGGGRNEQFF | TGCAGTGCTAGGGCCCCCACGGGCGGGGGCCGGAATGAGCAGTTCTTC
TRBJ1-5 | NA | TRBV20-1 | NA | CSAPLDSEPNQPQHF | TGCAGTGCTCCTCTCGACTCCGAGCCCAATCAGCCCCAGCATTTT
TRBJ2-3 | NA | TRBV13 | NA | CASSPQIDTQYF | TGTGCCAGCAGCCCCCAGATAGATACGCAGTATTTT
TRBJ2-1 | few | TRBV6-2/TRBV6-3 | TRBD1 | CASRTRDRGSKRLYNEQFF | TGTGCCAGCAGGACCCGGGACAGGGGGTCGAAGCGCCTCTACAATGAGCAGTTCTTC
TRBJ2-1 | few | TRBV7-9 | TRBD2 | CASGRSGLAGGPRNEQFF | TGTGCCAGCGGTCGCTCGGGACTAGCGGGGGGGCCTCGCAATGAGCAGTTCTTC
TRBJ1-2 | NA | TRBV6-5 | NA | CASSYSEGGYTF | TGTGCCAGCAGTTACTCAGAAGGCGGCTACACCTTC
TRBJ2-1 | NA | TRBV7-9 | TRBD2 | CASSTWTSGGPYNEQFF | TGTGCCAGCAGCACTTGGACTAGCGGGGGACCCTACAATGAGCAGTTCTTC
TRBJ2-1 | few | TRBV11-2 | NA | CASSQEDPSYNEQFF | TGTGCCAGCAGCCAGGAGGACCCTTCCTACAATGAGCAGTTCTTC
TRBJ1-5 | NA | TRBV5-5 | TRBD1 | CASSLGIVTGGWPQHF | TGTGCCAGCAGCTTAGGTATTGTGACAGGGGGCTGGCCCCAGCATTTT
TRBJ1-2 | NA | TRBV2 | NA | CASSEVVASGYTF | TGTGCCAGCAGTGAAGTGGTGGCCTCTGGCTACACCTTC
TRBJ1-2 | NA | TRBV10-3 | NA | CAISDEGQGIYGYTF | TGTGCCATCAGTGACGAGGGGCAGGGGATTTATGGCTACACCTTC
TRBJ2-3 | NA | TRBV12-3/TRBV12-4 | NA | CASSLAGYPTDTQYF | TGTGCCAGCAGTTTAGCCGGCTACCCCACAGATACGCAGTATTTT
TRBJ2-4 | NA | TRBV9 | NA | CASSVGPSRGAKNIQYF | TGTGCCAGCAGCGTAGGTCCCTCCCGGGGGGCCAAAAACATTCAGTACTTC
TRBJ2-5 | many | TRBV7-2 | TRBD1 | CASSFQGARQETQYF | TGTGCCAGCAGTTTCCAGGGGGCCCGACAAGAGACCCAGTACTTC
TRBJ2-7 | NA | TRBV7-9 | TRBD2 | CASSLAPSGGYEQYF | TGTGCCAGCAGCTTAGCTCCTAGCGGGGGCTACGAGCAGTACTTC
TRBJ1-2 | many | TRBV7-2 | NA | CASSLVYGYTF | TGTGCCAGCAGCTTAGTCTATGGCTACACCTTC
TRBJ2-3 | NA | TRBV5-6 | TRBD2 | CASSVLAGGRADTQYF | TGTGCCAGCAGCGTACTAGCGGGGGGGCGAGCAGATACGCAGTATTTT
TRBJ2-1 | NA | TRBV6-1 | TRBD2 | CASRVLAGVGNEQFF | TGTGCCAGCCGGGTTTTAGCGGGGGTCGGCAATGAGCAGTTCTTC
TRBJ2-3 | few | TRBV2 | TRBD2 | CASKGLAGVADTQYF | TGTGCCAGCAAAGGACTAGCGGGGGTCGCAGATACGCAGTATTTT
TRBJ2-5 | NA | TRBV9 | TRBD2 | CASSAGGSSGGGQETQYF | TGTGCCAGCAGCGCAGGAGGATCGTCGGGAGGGGGGCAAGAGACCCAGTACTTC
TRBJ2-7 | NA | TRBV28 | TRBD1 | CASSEGTGIRRSYEQYF | TGTGCCAGCAGCGAGGGGACAGGGATAAGAAGGTCCTACGAGCAGTACTTC
TRBJ1-4 | NA | TRBV25-1 | NA | CASSEDPGSAKLFF | TGTGCCAGCAGTGAAGATCCAGGATCGGCCAAACTGTTTTTT